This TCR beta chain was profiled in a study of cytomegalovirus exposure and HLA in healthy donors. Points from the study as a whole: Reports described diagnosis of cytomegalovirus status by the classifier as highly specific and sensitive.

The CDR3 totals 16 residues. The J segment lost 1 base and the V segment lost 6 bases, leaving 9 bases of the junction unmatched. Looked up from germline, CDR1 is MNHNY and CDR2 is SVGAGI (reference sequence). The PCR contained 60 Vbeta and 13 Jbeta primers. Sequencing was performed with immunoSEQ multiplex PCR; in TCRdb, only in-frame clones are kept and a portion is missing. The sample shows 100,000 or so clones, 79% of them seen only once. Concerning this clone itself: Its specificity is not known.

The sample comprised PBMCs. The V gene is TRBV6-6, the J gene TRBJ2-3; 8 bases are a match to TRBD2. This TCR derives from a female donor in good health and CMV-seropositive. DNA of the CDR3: TGTGCCAGCAGGAGGGGTGCGGGGGGCCGCACAGATACGCAGTATTTT. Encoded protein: CASRRGAGGRTDTQYF.